The 28 T cell receptor beta chains listed next were all sequenced from one sample in a study of tumor and adjacent non-tumor tissue in lung cancer. The library came from three nested PCR rounds adapted from ARM-PCR protocols. From the multiplex PCR reads, TCRdb called clonotypes with MiXCR, one entry per CDR3 protein. The table lists tens of thousands of distinct CDR3 sequences, around 70% of them singletons, with roughly 12% in the top ten. No cell sorting was done before RNA was extracted from the tissue. What was sequenced was lung tumor tissue. These receptor sequences come from a woman between 65 and 79 years old with non-small cell lung cancer.

In this sample, this clonotype turned up a few times. A much larger clone sits a single nucleotide away, making a read error possible. The chain combines TRBV5-1 with TRBJ2-7, with unresolved D. Germline values: CDR1 SGHRS, CDR2 YFSETQ. This CDR3 comprises 12 residues. The CDR3 protein is CAGSLGQDEQYF. The CDR3, as DNA: TGCGCCGGCAGCTTGGGCCAGGACGAGCAGTACTTC.

The chain recombines TRBV28 with TRBJ1-6; D unresolved. In germline, CDR1 is MDHEN, CDR2 SYDVKM. The ends were cut back, 3 bases at V and 4 bases at J, with 16 bases in the middle. The CDR3 loop spans 17 amino acids. Here the CDR3 reads CASSFSPGTVYNSPLHF. DNA of the CDR3: TGTGCCAGCAGTTTTTCCCCAGGAACGGTTTATAATTCACCCCTCCACTTT.

As concerns this clonotype: A junction end diverges from the germline sequence, so it may reflect a read error. This chain links TRBV6-5 with TRBJ2-3, with D hard to call. The germline CDR1 and CDR2 sequences are MNHEY and SVGAGI. The CDR3 consists of 14 residues. The CDR3 nucleotides are TGTGCCAGCAGTCACGGCCAGAAAACAGATACGCACTATTTT. Translation: CASSHGQKTDTHYF.

CDR3 in amino acids: CSARGPGQNPGNTIYF. The CDR3 DNA follows: TGCAGTGCTAGAGGGCCGGGGCAGAATCCTGGAAACACCATATATTTT. The chain is built from TRBV20-1 and TRBJ1-3; tentative D call: TRBD1 (5 bases). This CDR3 spans 16 amino acids. Trimming removed 1 base from V and 2 bases from J, with 15 bases in between. Germline assignment: CDR1 DFQATT and CDR2 SNEGSKA (reference sequence).

The chain carries TRBV12-3 or TRBV12-4 and TRBJ1-6; D uncertain. Between the trimmed V and J ends, which lost 5 bases and 7 bases, there was a span of 15 bases. The CDR3 spans 15 residues. In DNA, the CDR3 is TGTGCCAGCAGTATTAGTACCCAGGCGAATTCACCCCTCCACTTT. It encodes CASSISTQANSPLHF.

This clonotype was recorded only once. The missing conserved phenylalanine or tryptophan at the end of this CDR3 makes a read error likely. The limits of the CDR3 on the DNA are not certain, so only TCRdb's listed CDR3 is given. J is TRBJ2-3 and V is TRBV29-1; TRBD2, as called in the table, went unchecked against the DNA. Germline values: CDR1 SQVTM, CDR2 ANQGSEA. The CDR3 length equals 14 residues, ends included. The CDR3 reads CSAERGGSADTRYI.

This clonotype turned up a few times. V and J are TRBV6-6 and TRBJ2-7, with D perhaps TRBD2 (6 bases). Trimming cost V 4 bases and J 5 bases, with 18 bases left between them. The CDR3 runs 15 residues. The germline V gene encodes CDR1 MNHNY and CDR2 SVGAGI (reference sequence). The CDR3 reads CASSSPSNGRDEQYF. Written as DNA, the CDR3 is TGTGCCAGCAGTTCTCCCAGTAACGGGAGAGACGAGCAGTACTTC.

At least ten counts were recorded for this clonotype. The chain has TRBV7-8 and TRBJ1-1; TRBD1 agrees at 7 bases. Trimming took 3 bases from V and 2 from J; bases not matched to a gene: 12. The CDR3 totals 17 residues. The germline gives CDR1 SGHVS, CDR2 FQNEAQ. For the CDR3, the DNA is TGTGCCAGCAGCTTTAGTTTTTTGGGACAGACTAACACTGAAGCTTTCTTT. Amino acids: CASSFSFLGQTNTEAFF.

V usage is TRBV12-3 or TRBV12-4 and J usage is TRBJ1-1, with 7 bases lining up with TRBD1. V gave up 9 bases and J gave up 6 bases; unmatched junction bases: 10. The CDR3 spans 13 residues. The CDR3 nucleotides are TGTGCCAGTCAACAGGGGCCTGCCTCTGAAGCTTTCTTT. Its protein is CASQQGPASEAFF.

On this clonotype itself: Being one base from a much bigger clone, this may be a read error. This chain uses TRBV7-2 with TRBJ1-2; D call uncertain. CDR3 size: 13 residues. Germline CDR1 reads SGHTA; CDR2 reads FQGNSA. CDR3 DNA: TGTGCCAGCGGCTTGTCTGGGATCTATGGCTACACCTTC. Encoded protein: CASGLSGIYGYTF.

The chain is built from TRBV20-1 and TRBJ2-1; tentatively, D is TRBD2 (6 bases). CDR1 and CDR2 from the germline V gene are DFQATT and SNEGSKA (reference sequence). The CDR3 length is 15 residues. CDR3 nucleotides: TGCAATCCTACGAAAACGGTGGCGGGGTTTAATGAGCAGTTCTTC. It is translated as CNPTKTVAGFNEQFF.

Concerning this clonotype: Germline is not matched at one junction end, which may reflect a read error. The V gene is TRBV28, the J gene TRBJ2-6; D tentatively fits TRBD1 or TRBD2 (5 bases each). Germline CDR1 reads MDHEN; CDR2 reads SYDVKM. This CDR3 has 17 residues. The CDR3, as DNA: TGTGCCAGCAGTTTAGGAGGACACGGCTCTGGGGTCAACGTCCTGACTTTC. Translation gives CASSLGGHGSGVNVLTF.

Notes on this clonotype: A clone one base away is much larger, so this may be a read error. In DNA form, the CDR3 reads TGTGCCAGCAGCTTGACCAGAGACTCCAGATACAATGAGCAGTTCTTC. Its translation is CASSLTRDSRYNEQFF. V and J are TRBV11-2 and TRBJ2-1, with D unclear. The CDR3 is 16 residues long. The germline V gene encodes CDR1 SGHAT and CDR2 FQNNGV. V lost 3 bases and J lost 4, with 16 bases in between.

This clonotype was picked up many times. At one boundary the junction diverges from the germline segment, which might be a read error. CDR3 region: CASRIAGDTGELLF. CDR3 coding DNA: TGCGCCAGCAGAATAGCGGGAGACACCGGGGAGCTGCTTTTT. J is TRBJ2-2 and V is TRBV4-1, with 9 bases matching TRBD2. This CDR3 is built from 14 residues. Looked up from germline, CDR1 is MGHRA and CDR2 is YSYEKL.

The rearrangement links TRBV6-5 to TRBJ1-4, with D possibly being TRBD1 (6 bases). From germline, CDR1 is MNHEY and CDR2 SVGAGI. Trimming cost V 9 bases and J 6 bases, with 14 bases left between them. The CDR3 length is 13 residues. CDR3 region: CASRQVLYEKLFF. CDR3 sequence (DNA): TGTGCCAGTAGACAGGTATTGTATGAAAAACTGTTTTTT.

As for this clonotype: A much more abundant neighbour one base away suggests this may be a read error. The chain couples TRBV5-1 to TRBJ2-1; 13 positions match TRBD2. The CDR3 covers 15 residues. Per the germline V gene, CDR1 is SGHRS and CDR2 is YFSETQ. The CDR3 DNA sequence: TGCGCCAGCAGCTCTACTAGCGGGAGGGCCAATGGGCAGTTCTTC. This sequence encodes CASSSTSGRANGQFF.

The CDR3 DNA reads TGTGCCACCAGGCTTACAGGTGTGCAGTTCTTC. Translating gives CATRLTGVQFF. The chain combines TRBV24-1 with TRBJ2-1; TRBD1 is a possible D gene (5 bases). CDR1 and CDR2 from the germline V gene are KGHDR and SFDVKD. Trimming shortened V by 7 bases and J by 12 bases, and 12 bases separated the two germline ends. This CDR3 region has 11 residues.

As regards this clonotype: One end of the junction fails to match germline, which may point to a read error. The V gene is TRBV7-8, the J gene TRBJ2-2; a weak D match, TRBD2 (5 bases). The V gene's germline CDR1 is SGHVS and CDR2 FQNEAQ. The CDR3 consists of 16 residues. The CDR3, as DNA: TGTGCTAGCAGCTTAGAGCCGACGGGGAACACCTGGGAGCTGTTTTTT. It codes for CASSLEPTGNTWELFF.

Concerning this clonotype: This may stem from a read error, because a much larger clone lies one nucleotide away. The chain employs TRBV30 and TRBJ2-7; 7 bases fit TRBD2. Germline trimming cut 3 bases from V and 7 bases from J; bases unmatched to any gene: 12. Germline V gives CDR1 GTSNPN, CDR2 SVGIG (reference sequence). The CDR3 loop spans 14 amino acids. The DNA for the CDR3 is TGTGCCTGGAGCGGGACGGGAGGACTCTGGGAGCAGTACTTC. Its protein is CAWSGTGGLWEQYF.

In the case of this clonotype: A much larger clone differs by one base, so this may be a read error. The CDR3 DNA is TGTACCAGCAGCACAGCCCCTCGATCCTACGAGCAGTACTTC. Its translation: CTSSTAPRSYEQYF. The gene calls are TRBV28 and TRBJ2-7; D not resolved. The CDR3 runs to 14 residues. Germline CDR1 and CDR2: MDHEN and SYDVKM.

About this clonotype itself: One base away lies a much larger clone, so this may be a sequencing read error. The chain joins TRBV5-1 to TRBJ2-2; D call uncertain. CDR3 length: 15 residues. From germline, CDR1 is SGHRS and CDR2 YFSETQ. The CDR3 region has the DNA TGCGCCAACAGCTTGATCGGTCCGAACACCGGGGAGCTGTTTTTT. It translates to CANSLIGPNTGELFF.

The chain joins TRBV2 to TRBJ1-5, with D hard to call. Germline V gene lookup returns CDR1 SNHLY and CDR2 FYNNEI. The CDR3 is made up of 15 amino acids. Trimming took 8 bases from V and 0 from J, leaving 14 bases between them. This chain's CDR3 is CASCAVTYSNQPQHF. The CDR3 nucleotides read TGTGCCAGCTGTGCAGTGACCTATAGCAATCAGCCCCAGCATTTT.

J is TRBJ2-5 and V is TRBV20-1, with D possibly being TRBD2 (6 bases). Germline-derived CDR1 and CDR2 are DFQATT and SNEGSKA (reference sequence). The CDR3 runs to 18 residues. The V gene lost 3 bases and the J gene lost 1 base, with 24 bases spanning the gap. CDR3 sequence reads: CSARRPTGSVRSQETQYF. CDR3 nucleotide sequence: TGCAGTGCTAGGAGGCCCACCGGGAGCGTGAGGAGCCAAGAGACCCAGTACTTC.

This clonotype has ten or more counts. The J gene is TRBJ1-2, the V gene TRBV7-8, with no clear D. This CDR3 has 15 residues. The germline V gene has CDR1 SGHVS and CDR2 FQNEAQ. Trimming cost V 1 base and J 6 bases, with 15 bases left between them. The CDR3 nucleotides read TGTGCCAGCAGCTTAGACTGGGATCTGCGACATGGCTACACCTTC. Amino acids: CASSLDWDLRHGYTF.

This clonotype was seen more than once but under ten times. The junction differs from germline at one of its ends, possibly a read error. The chain uses TRBV29-1 and TRBJ2-1; the D gene could be TRBD1 or TRBD2 (5 bases each). The germline V gene encodes CDR1 SQVTM and CDR2 ANQGSEA. The CDR3 has 12 residues. CDR3 amino acids: CSVKLDGAEQLF. In DNA, the CDR3 is TGCAGCGTTAAGTTGGACGGGGCTGAGCAGCTCTTC.

CDR3 DNA: TGTGCCAGTAGTTCTATGCACTCGCTGGGGGCTGATGCGCAGTATTTT. This encodes CASSSMHSLGADAQYF. The gene calls are TRBV6-1 and TRBJ2-3, with D possibly matching TRBD1 (6 bases). The CDR3 totals 16 residues. The germline gives CDR1 MNHNS, CDR2 SASEGT. Trimming removed 9 bases at V and 10 bases at J, with 29 bases between.

The chain combines TRBV4-1 with TRBJ2-2; 7 bases align to TRBD2. This CDR3 comprises 18 residues. V trimming: 3 bases; J trimming: 4 bases; junction bases outside the gene matches: 14. From germline, CDR1 is MGHRA and CDR2 YSYEKL. The CDR3 is CASSHNKGGTLCTGELFF. The DNA of the CDR3 is TGCGCCAGCAGCCACAATAAGGGAGGGACTCTGTGCACCGGGGAGCTGTTTTTT.

The V and J genes are TRBV11-1 and TRBJ2-1, with D possibly being TRBD1 (5 bases). The V end was cut by 10 bases, the J end by 9 bases, with 19 bases between. This CDR3 comprises 13 residues. CDR1 is SGHAT, CDR2 FQDESV, per germline (reference sequence). CDR3: CANSYLPQGEQFF. CDR3 nucleotides: TGTGCCAACAGTTACCTTCCCCAGGGTGAGCAGTTCTTC.